This T cell receptor (beta chain) emerged from a study of blood T cell repertoires in COVID-19. Study background: Nucleic acid was either cDNA or gDNA, and it came from T cells, B-cell-depleted T cells, or PBMCs.

Some clones are missing from TCRdb's copy, which holds only in-frame ones; the method was immunoSEQ multiplex PCR. Of under 300,000 clones in the sample, over 80% were seen once. Cohort 3 donors counted as recovered after two negative PCRs, clearance, or resolved symptoms. Germline-derived CDR1 and CDR2 are ENHRY and SYGVKD. The CDR3 contains 14 residues. Deletions cut 6 bases from V and 3 bases from J, with 14 bases between. Sample: PBMCs or T cells enriched from blood (not recorded which). The receptor's source is a woman under 30 who had recovered from COVID-19. The V and J genes are TRBV10-3 and TRBJ1-2; D possibly corresponds to TRBD1 (5 bases). The CDR3 loop reads CAIREGPRDYGYTF. CDR3 nucleotides: TGTGCCATCAGGGAGGGCCCCAGGGACTATGGCTACACCTTC.